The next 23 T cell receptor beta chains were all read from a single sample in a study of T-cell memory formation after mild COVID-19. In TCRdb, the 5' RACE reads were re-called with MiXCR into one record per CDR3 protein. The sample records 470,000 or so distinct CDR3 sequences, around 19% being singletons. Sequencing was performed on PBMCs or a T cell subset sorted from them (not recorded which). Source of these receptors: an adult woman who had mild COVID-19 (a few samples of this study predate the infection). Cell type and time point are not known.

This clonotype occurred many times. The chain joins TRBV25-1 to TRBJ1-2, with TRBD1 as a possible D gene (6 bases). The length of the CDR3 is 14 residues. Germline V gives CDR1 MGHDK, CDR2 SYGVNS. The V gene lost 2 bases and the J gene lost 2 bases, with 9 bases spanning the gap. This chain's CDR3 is CASSELRGNYGYTF. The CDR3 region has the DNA TGTGCCAGCAGTGAACTTAGGGGGAACTATGGCTACACCTTC.

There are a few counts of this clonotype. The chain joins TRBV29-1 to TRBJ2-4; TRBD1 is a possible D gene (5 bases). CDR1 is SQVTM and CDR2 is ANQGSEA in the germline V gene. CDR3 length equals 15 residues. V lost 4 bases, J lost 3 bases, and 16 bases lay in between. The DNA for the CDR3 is TGCAGCGTTGGTAACCTGGACAATATCAAAAACATTCAGTACTTC. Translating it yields CSVGNLDNIKNIQYF.

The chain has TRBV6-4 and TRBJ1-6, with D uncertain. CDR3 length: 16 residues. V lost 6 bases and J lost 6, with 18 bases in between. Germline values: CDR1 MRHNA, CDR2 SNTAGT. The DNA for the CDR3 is TGTGCCAGCAGAAGTGTCGGAACTGCTGCTAATTCACCCCTCCACTTT. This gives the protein CASRSVGTAANSPLHF.

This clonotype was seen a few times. CDR3 DNA: TGTGCCACCCGGGGACTAGCGGGCTTTCCGCAGTATTTT. Translated, it gives CATRGLAGFPQYF. The chain combines TRBV5-5 with TRBJ2-3; 12 positions agree with TRBD2. With 9 bases clipped from V and 10 bases from J, the junction kept 9 bases outside the gene matches. Germline CDR1 reads SGHKS; CDR2 reads YYEKEE (reference sequence). The CDR3 has 13 residues.

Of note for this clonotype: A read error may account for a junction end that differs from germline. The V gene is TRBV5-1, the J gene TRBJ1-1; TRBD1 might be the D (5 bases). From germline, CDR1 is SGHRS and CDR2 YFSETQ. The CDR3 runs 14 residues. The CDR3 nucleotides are TGCGCCAGCAGCCCGGCGGGGGTGGACACTGAATCTTTCTTT. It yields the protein CASSPAGVDTESFF.

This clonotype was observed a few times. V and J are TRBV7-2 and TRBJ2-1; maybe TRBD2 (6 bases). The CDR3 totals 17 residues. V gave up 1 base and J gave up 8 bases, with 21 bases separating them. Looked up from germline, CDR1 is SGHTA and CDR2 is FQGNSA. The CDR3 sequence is CASSLGGLAEPRDEQFF. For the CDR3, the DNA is TGTGCCAGCAGCTTAGGAGGATTAGCGGAGCCGAGGGATGAGCAGTTCTTC.

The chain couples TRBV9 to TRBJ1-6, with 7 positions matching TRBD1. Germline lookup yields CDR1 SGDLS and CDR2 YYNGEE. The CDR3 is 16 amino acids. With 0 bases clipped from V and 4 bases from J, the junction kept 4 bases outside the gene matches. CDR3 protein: CASSVVAGGYNSPLHF. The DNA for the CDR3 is TGTGCCAGCAGCGTAGTGGCAGGGGGTTATAATTCACCCCTCCACTTT.

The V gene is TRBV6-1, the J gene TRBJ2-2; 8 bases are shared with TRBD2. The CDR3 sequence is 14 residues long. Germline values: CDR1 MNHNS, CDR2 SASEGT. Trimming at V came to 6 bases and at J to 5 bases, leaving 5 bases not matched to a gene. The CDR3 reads CASRRTSLTGELFF. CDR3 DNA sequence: TGTGCCAGCAGACGGACTAGCTTGACCGGGGAGCTGTTTTTT.

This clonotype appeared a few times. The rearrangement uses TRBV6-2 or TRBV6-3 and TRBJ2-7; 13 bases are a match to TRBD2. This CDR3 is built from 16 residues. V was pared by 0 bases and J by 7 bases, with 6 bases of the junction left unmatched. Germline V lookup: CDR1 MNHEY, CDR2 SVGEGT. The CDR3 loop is CASSYSRTSGSREQYF. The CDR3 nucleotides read TGTGCCAGCAGTTACTCGAGGACTAGCGGGAGTAGGGAGCAGTACTTC.

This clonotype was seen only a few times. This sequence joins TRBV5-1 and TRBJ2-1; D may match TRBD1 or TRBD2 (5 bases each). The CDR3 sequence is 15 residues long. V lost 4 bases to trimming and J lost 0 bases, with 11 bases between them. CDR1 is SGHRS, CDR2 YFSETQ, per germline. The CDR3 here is CASSPDGGSYNEQFF. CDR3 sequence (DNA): TGCGCCAGCAGCCCGGATGGGGGCTCCTACAATGAGCAGTTCTTC.

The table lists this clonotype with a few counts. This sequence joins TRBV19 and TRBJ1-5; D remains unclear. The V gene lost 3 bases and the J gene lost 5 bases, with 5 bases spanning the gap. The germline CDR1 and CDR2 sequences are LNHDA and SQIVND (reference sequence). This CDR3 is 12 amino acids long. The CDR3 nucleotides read TGTGCCAGTAGTATTCGGTATCAGCCCCAGCATTTT. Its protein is CASSIRYQPQHF.

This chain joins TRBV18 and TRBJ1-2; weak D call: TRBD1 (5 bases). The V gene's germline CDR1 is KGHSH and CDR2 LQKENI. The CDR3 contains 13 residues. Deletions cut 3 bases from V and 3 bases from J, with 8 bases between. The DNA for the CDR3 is TGTGCCAGCTCACCGGACATAGACTATGGCTACACCTTC. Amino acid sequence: CASSPDIDYGYTF.

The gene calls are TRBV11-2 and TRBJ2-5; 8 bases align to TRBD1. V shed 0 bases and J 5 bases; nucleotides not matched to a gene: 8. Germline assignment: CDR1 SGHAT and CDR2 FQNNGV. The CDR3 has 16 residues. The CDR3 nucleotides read TGTGCCAGCAGCTTAGACTGGTCAGGGGGCGTTGAGACCCAGTACTTC. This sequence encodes CASSLDWSGGVETQYF.

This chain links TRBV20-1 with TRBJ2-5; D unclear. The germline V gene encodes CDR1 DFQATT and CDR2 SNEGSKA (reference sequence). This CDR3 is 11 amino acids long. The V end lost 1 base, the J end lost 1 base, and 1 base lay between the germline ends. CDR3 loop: CSARVQETQYF. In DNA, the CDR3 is TGCAGTGCTAGAGTCCAAGAGACCCAGTACTTC.

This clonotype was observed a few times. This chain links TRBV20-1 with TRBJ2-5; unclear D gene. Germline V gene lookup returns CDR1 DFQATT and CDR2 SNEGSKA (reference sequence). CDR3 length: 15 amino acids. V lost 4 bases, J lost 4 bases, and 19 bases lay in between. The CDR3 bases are TGCAGTGCTATTAAAACAGTCGCATGGGGAGAGACCCAGTACTTC. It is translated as CSAIKTVAWGETQYF.

The CDR3 sequence: CASSFTGSTDTQYF. DNA of the CDR3: TGCGCCAGCAGCTTTACAGGCAGCACAGATACGCAGTATTTT. The J gene is TRBJ2-3, the V gene TRBV5-1; D might be TRBD1 (5 bases). This CDR3 has 14 residues. With 2 bases removed from V and 0 bases from J, the gap between germline ends came to 7 bases. In germline, CDR1 is SGHRS, CDR2 YFSETQ.

The CDR3 spells CASSRLADTQYF. CDR3 nucleotides: TGTGCCAGCAGCCGACTAGCAGATACGCAGTATTTT. The V and J genes are TRBV7-8 and TRBJ2-3; weak D call: TRBD2 (6 bases). CDR1 SGHVS and CDR2 FQNEAQ come from the germline V gene. V lost 5 bases and J 4 bases, leaving 7 bases between the germline ends. This CDR3 contains 12 residues.

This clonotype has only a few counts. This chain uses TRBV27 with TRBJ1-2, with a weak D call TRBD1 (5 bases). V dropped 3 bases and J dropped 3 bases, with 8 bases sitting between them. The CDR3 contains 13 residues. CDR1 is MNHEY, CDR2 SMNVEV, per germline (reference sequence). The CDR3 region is CASSFRGYYGYTF. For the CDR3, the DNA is TGTGCCAGCAGTTTTCGGGGGTACTATGGCTACACCTTC.

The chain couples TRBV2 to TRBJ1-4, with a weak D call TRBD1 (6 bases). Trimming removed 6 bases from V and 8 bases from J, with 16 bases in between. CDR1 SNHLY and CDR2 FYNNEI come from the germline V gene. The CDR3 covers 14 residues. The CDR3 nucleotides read TGTGCCAGCAGCGGGACAATCGGAGGGGAAAAACTGTTTTTT. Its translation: CASSGTIGGEKLFF.

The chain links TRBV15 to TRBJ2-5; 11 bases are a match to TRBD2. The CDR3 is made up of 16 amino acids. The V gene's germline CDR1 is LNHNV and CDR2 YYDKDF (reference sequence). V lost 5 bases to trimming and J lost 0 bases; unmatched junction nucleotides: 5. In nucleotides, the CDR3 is TGTGCCACCAGCGGAAGGGGACTAGCGGACCAAGAGACCCAGTACTTC. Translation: CATSGRGLADQETQYF.

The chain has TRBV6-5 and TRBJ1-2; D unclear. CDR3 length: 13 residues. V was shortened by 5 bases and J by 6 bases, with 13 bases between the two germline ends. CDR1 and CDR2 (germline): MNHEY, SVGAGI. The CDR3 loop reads CASSLQKKNGYTF. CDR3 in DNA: TGTGCCAGCAGTCTACAGAAGAAGAATGGCTACACCTTC.

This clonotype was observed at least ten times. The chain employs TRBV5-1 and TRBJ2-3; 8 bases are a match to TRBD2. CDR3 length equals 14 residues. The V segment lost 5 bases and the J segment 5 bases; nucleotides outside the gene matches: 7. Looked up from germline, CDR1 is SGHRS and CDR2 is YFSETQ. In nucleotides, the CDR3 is TGCGCCAGCAGTGAATTCCTAGCGGGAGATACGCAGTATTTT. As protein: CASSEFLAGDTQYF.

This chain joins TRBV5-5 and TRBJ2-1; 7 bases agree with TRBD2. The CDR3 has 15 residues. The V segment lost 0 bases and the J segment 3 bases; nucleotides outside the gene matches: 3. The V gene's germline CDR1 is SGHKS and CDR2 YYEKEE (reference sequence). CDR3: CASSLGSGIYNEQFF. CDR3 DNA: TGTGCCAGCAGCTTGGGAAGCGGGATCTACAATGAGCAGTTCTTC.